Below, one TCR beta chain is given with its context. The CDR3 loop spans 14 amino acids. V gave up 2 bases and J gave up 4 bases, with 10 bases separating them. Germline CDR1 and CDR2: LGHDT and YNNKEL (reference sequence). TCRdb re-called the 5' RACE reads with MiXCR, one entry per CDR3 protein. The sample records some 560,000 distinct CDR3 sequences, 9.5% to 10% being singletons. These data are taken from a study of identical twins. These same records also appear under a second study, on yellow fever vaccine responses in identical twins.

The TCR was taken from a young woman in good health. The V call is TRBV3-1, the J call TRBJ2-3; D remains unclear. Sequencing was carried out using PBMCs. CDR3 sequence (DNA): TGTGCCAGCAGCCAATGGGCGCCCCCAGATACGCAGTATTTT. It is translated as CASSQWAPPDTQYF.